The 15 T cell receptor beta chains listed next were all sequenced from one sample in a study of cytomegalovirus exposure and HLA in healthy donors. The PCR employed 60 Vbeta primers together with 13 Jbeta primers. TCRdb's copy holds only in-frame clones and misses some; the assay was immunoSEQ multiplex PCR. The profile covers 140,000 to 150,000 clones, with just under 85% appearing a single time and 9.7% taken by the ten largest. The material sequenced was PBMCs. These TCRs come from a woman aged 55-70 years in good health and CMV-seropositive.

V and J are TRBV28 and TRBJ2-7; TRBD2 matches 7 bases. Per the germline V gene, CDR1 is MDHEN and CDR2 is SYDVKM. V lost 7 bases, J lost 7 bases, and 1 base stayed unmatched. The CDR3 loop spans 10 amino acids. The CDR3: CASKAGEQYF. The CDR3 DNA is TGTGCCAGCAAAGCGGGGGAGCAGTACTTC.

The rearrangement links TRBV28 to TRBJ1-1; perhaps TRBD1 as D (6 bases). From germline, CDR1 is MDHEN and CDR2 SYDVKM. The CDR3 has 18 amino acids. The V end lost 0 bases, the J end lost 4 bases, and 21 bases lay between the germline ends. CDR3 sequence reads: CASSLWRGLGGATTEAFF. In DNA form, the CDR3 reads TGTGCCAGCAGTTTATGGCGGGGGCTTGGGGGGGCGACCACTGAAGCTTTCTTT.

This rearrangement joins TRBV28 to TRBJ2-1; TRBD2 matches at 7 bases. The germline V gene encodes CDR1 MDHEN and CDR2 SYDVKM. The length of the CDR3 is 15 residues. The J segment lost 9 bases and the V segment lost 5 bases, leaving 13 bases of the junction unmatched. The CDR3 bases are TGTGCCAGCAGTCCCCTTGGGGAGGGCCACCTTGAGCAGTTCTTC. This codes for CASSPLGEGHLEQFF.

The V call is TRBV6-5, the J call TRBJ2-2; 12 bases match TRBD1. The V and J ends lost 7 bases and 7 bases, in that order; junction bases with no gene match: 4. The germline CDR1 and CDR2 sequences are MNHEY and SVGAGI. This CDR3 is built from 14 residues. CDR3 amino acids: CASKGQGANGELFF. Here the CDR3 DNA reads TGTGCCAGCAAGGGACAGGGGGCTAACGGGGAGCTGTTTTTT.

In regard to this clone: The junction differs from germline at one of its ends, possibly a read error. The rearrangement joins TRBV7-9 to TRBJ2-1; tentatively, D is TRBD2 (6 bases). CDR1 SEHNR and CDR2 FQNEAQ come from the germline V gene (reference sequence). This CDR3 spans 16 amino acids. The CDR3 spells CASSPPTGASSNEQFF. As DNA, the CDR3 is TGTGCCAGCAGCCCCCCAACGGGAGCCTCCTCCAATGAGCAGTTCTTC.

The J gene is TRBJ2-7, the V gene TRBV27, with 9 bases identical to TRBD2. The CDR3 runs to 16 residues. Germline V gives CDR1 MNHEY, CDR2 SMNVEV (reference sequence). V was clipped by 2 bases and J by 5 bases; unmatched bases: 10. CDR3 nucleotide sequence: TGTGCCAGCAGTTTACTCCCGGGACTAGCTGATAACGAGCAGTACTTC. Translation gives CASSLLPGLADNEQYF.

The chain joins TRBV30 to TRBJ2-5, with 8 bases lining up with TRBD2. This CDR3 spans 14 amino acids. Trimming cost V 1 base and J 4 bases; bases outside gene matches: 5. From germline, CDR1 is GTSNPN and CDR2 SVGIG (reference sequence). The CDR3 loop reads CAWSAGLATETQYF. The CDR3 DNA sequence: TGTGCCTGGAGTGCCGGACTAGCTACAGAGACCCAGTACTTC.

This clone has a handful of counts. This sequence joins TRBV6-6 and TRBJ2-7; tentatively, D is TRBD1 (5 bases). The germline V gene has CDR1 MNHNY and CDR2 SVGAGI (reference sequence). The V and J ends lost 2 bases and 2 bases respectively, with 10 bases between them. The CDR3 runs to 14 residues. The CDR3 is CASSYKDSTYEQYF. The DNA for the CDR3 is TGTGCCAGCAGTTACAAAGACAGTACCTACGAGCAGTACTTC.

V and J are TRBV29-1 and TRBJ2-7; D ambiguous. Per germline, CDR1 SQVTM and CDR2 ANQGSEA. Trimming cost V 4 bases and J 5 bases, with 18 bases left between them. The CDR3 runs 14 residues. The CDR3: CSVVLGLRVNEQYF. CDR3 bases: TGCAGCGTTGTTCTCGGGTTGCGCGTCAACGAGCAGTACTTC.

The count of this clone is one. This chain links TRBV20-1 with TRBJ2-3; weak D call: TRBD2 (6 bases). The CDR3 spans 11 residues. The germline CDR1 and CDR2 sequences are DFQATT and SNEGSKA (reference sequence). Trimming stripped 8 bases from V and 6 bases from J, with 12 bases between. CDR3: CSILGGDTQYF. The CDR3, as DNA: TGCAGTATACTTGGGGGGGATACGCAGTATTTT.

This sequence joins TRBV27 and TRBJ2-7; 7 bases are a match to TRBD2. Germline values: CDR1 MNHEY, CDR2 SMNVEV (reference sequence). The CDR3 extends over 15 amino acids. V lost 0 bases to trimming and J lost 2 bases; unmatched junction nucleotides: 4. This CDR3 reads CASSLSVAGAYEQYF. In nucleotides, the CDR3 is TGTGCCAGCAGTTTATCCGTGGCGGGAGCCTACGAGCAGTACTTC.

The V call is TRBV27, the J call TRBJ2-7; 7 bases are shared with TRBD1. V lost 2 bases to trimming and J lost 0 bases; unmatched junction nucleotides: 4. Germline CDR1 reads MNHEY; CDR2 reads SMNVEV (reference sequence). The CDR3 has 15 residues. CDR3 amino acids: CASSLVRDSSYEQYF. In DNA, the CDR3 is TGTGCCAGCAGTTTAGTCAGGGACAGCTCCTACGAGCAGTACTTC.

This chain joins TRBV28 and TRBJ2-1; 9 nucleotides match TRBD2. Germline CDR1 reads MDHEN; CDR2 reads SYDVKM. The CDR3 runs to 15 residues. The junction had 6 bases not matched to a gene; V was cut back by 2 bases and J by 7 bases. CDR3 nucleotide sequence: TGTGCCAGCAGTTTAGCTAGCGGGGCTGGGAATGAGCAGTTCTTC. Residues: CASSLASGAGNEQFF.

The chain is built from TRBV4-3 and TRBJ1-4, with a weak D call TRBD1 (6 bases). In germline, CDR1 is LGHNA, CDR2 YSLEER. The CDR3 extends over 14 amino acids. V lost 5 bases, J lost 8 bases, and 15 bases lay in between. The CDR3 region is CASSMGALKEKLFF. The CDR3 DNA reads as TGCGCCAGCAGCATGGGGGCGCTTAAGGAAAAACTGTTTTTT.

The chain carries TRBV7-9 and TRBJ1-2; 7 bases map to TRBD1. Per germline, CDR1 SEHNR and CDR2 FQNEAQ (reference sequence). Trimming took 4 bases from V and 1 from J; bases not matched to a gene: 9. CDR3 length: 16 amino acids. As DNA, the CDR3 is TGTGCCAGCAGCTCCACACAGGGGAAAGTTAACTATGGCTACACCTTC. Residues: CASSSTQGKVNYGYTF.